The 32 T cell receptor beta chains below were found in one sample sequenced in a study of blood T cell repertoires in COVID-19. Generated by immunoSEQ multiplex PCR, the TCRdb table keeps only in-frame clones and is missing some. The profile shows about 440,000 clones, around 89% of them singletons. The sequencing sample was made of peripheral blood. These receptors were taken from a woman aged 50 to 60 with COVID-19, enrolled during active disease.

The chain has TRBV5-6 and TRBJ1-6; 9 bases line up with TRBD1. Germline V gene lookup returns CDR1 SGHDT and CDR2 YYEEEE. Germline trimming cut 5 bases from V and 8 bases from J; bases unmatched to any gene: 8. CDR3 size: 15 residues. This CDR3 reads CASRETGGGYSPLHF. For the CDR3, the DNA is TGTGCCAGCAGGGAGACAGGGGGAGGGTATTCACCCCTCCACTTT.

The chain employs TRBV27 and TRBJ1-1; D is unclear. Looked up from germline, CDR1 is MNHEY and CDR2 is SMNVEV (reference sequence). The CDR3 runs to 14 residues. The V and J ends lost 5 bases and 0 bases respectively, with 10 bases between them. Written as DNA, the CDR3 is TGTGCCAGCAGTCCCCCGGGATTGAACACTGAAGCTTTCTTT. Encoded protein: CASSPPGLNTEAFF.

V is TRBV10-1 and J is TRBJ1-2; D remains unclear. Trimming removed 4 bases at V and 8 bases at J, with 14 bases between. CDR1 is WNHNN, CDR2 SYGVQD, per germline (reference sequence). The CDR3 length is 13 residues. The CDR3 is CASSAETSGGYTF. Written as DNA, the CDR3 is TGCGCCAGCAGTGCGGAGACGTCGGGAGGCTACACCTTC.

The chain joins TRBV11-3 to TRBJ1-1; no definite D call. CDR1 and CDR2 from the germline V gene are SGHNT and YENEEA. This CDR3 region has 14 residues. The V end was cut by 5 bases, the J end by 3 bases, with 13 bases between. CDR3 DNA sequence: TGTGCCAGCAGCGGCGGGAATATTGACACTGAAGCTTTCTTT. Its protein is CASSGGNIDTEAFF.

The chain carries TRBV9 and TRBJ2-3; TRBD2 aligns across 9 bases. The CDR3 is made up of 15 amino acids. Trimming took 1 base from V and 5 from J; bases not matched to a gene: 5. CDR1 is SGDLS, CDR2 YYNGEE, per germline. The CDR3 sequence is CASSVLAGAGDTQYF. The DNA of the CDR3 is TGTGCCAGCAGCGTATTAGCGGGGGCGGGAGATACGCAGTATTTT.

A few counts support this clone. The rearrangement links TRBV6-5 to TRBJ1-2, with a weak D call TRBD1 (5 bases). This CDR3 region has 15 residues. The germline CDR1 and CDR2 sequences are MNHEY and SVGAGI. V lost 6 bases to trimming and J lost 0 bases, with 14 bases between them. The DNA for the CDR3 is TGTGCCAGCAGGTCGCCAGGGCATTCTAACTATGGCTACACCTTC. Translating it yields CASRSPGHSNYGYTF.

J is TRBJ1-1 and V is TRBV18, with D hard to call. This CDR3 spans 14 amino acids. Trimming took off 3 bases at V and 0 bases at J, with 8 bases between the two ends. The germline V gene encodes CDR1 KGHSH and CDR2 LQKENI. The CDR3 spells CASSPITLNTEAFF. The CDR3, as DNA: TGTGCCAGCTCACCTATAACATTGAACACTGAAGCTTTCTTT. Drawing the rest from reference TRBV18 and TRBJ1-1, the complete variable domain is NAGVMQNPRHLVRRRGQEARLRCSPMKGHSHVYWYRQLPEEGLKFMVYLQKENIIDESGMPKERFSAEFPKEGPSILRIQQVVRGDSAAYFCASSPITLNTEAFFGQGTRLTVV.

This chain uses TRBV27 with TRBJ1-1, with D maybe TRBD1 (5 bases). The V gene lost 2 bases and the J gene lost 1 base, with 23 bases spanning the gap. The germline CDR1 and CDR2 sequences are MNHEY and SMNVEV (reference sequence). The CDR3 is 19 residues long. The CDR3 loop reads CASSLRGTHSTVQNTEAFF. DNA for the CDR3: TGTGCCAGCAGTTTACGGGGGACTCATTCTACGGTCCAGAACACTGAAGCTTTCTTT.

The CDR3 region is CASSQDLGENEKLFF. The CDR3 DNA reads as TGTGCCAGCAGCCAAGATCTTGGAGAGAATGAAAAACTGTTTTTT. The rearrangement links TRBV3-1 (or the pseudogene TRBV3-2) to TRBJ1-4, with D unresolved. Germline V gives CDR1 LGHDT, CDR2 YNNKEL (reference sequence). The CDR3 loop spans 15 amino acids. V was trimmed by 0 bases and J by 5 bases, leaving 10 bases between them.

Note on this clone: Other DNA sequences in this sample translate to the same CDR3. The rearrangement joins TRBV5-1 to TRBJ1-1, with D perhaps TRBD1 (6 bases). CDR1 and CDR2 from the germline V gene are SGHRS and YFSETQ. V was cut by 3 bases and J by 2 bases, with 8 bases left in between. The CDR3 is made up of 13 amino acids. The CDR3 is CASSWTANTEAFF. DNA for the CDR3: TGCGCCAGCAGCTGGACAGCAAACACTGAAGCTTTCTTT.

The chain links TRBV13 to TRBJ2-3; 14 positions match TRBD2. The length of the CDR3 is 20 residues. J lost 0 bases, V lost 5 bases, and 13 bases had no gene match. CDR1 is PRHDT, CDR2 FYEKMQ, per germline (reference sequence). Here the CDR3 DNA reads TGTGCCAGCAGCCTCGGAAAGGGGACTAGCGGGGGCCTGAGCACAGATACGCAGTATTTT. This translates into CASSLGKGTSGGLSTDTQYF.

V gene TRBV7-9 combines with J gene TRBJ1-1; D remains ambiguous. This CDR3 has 12 amino acids. The germline V gene encodes CDR1 SEHNR and CDR2 FQNEAQ (reference sequence). V gave up 5 bases and J gave up 4 bases, with 8 bases separating them. CDR3 loop: CASSRIVTEAFF. Here the CDR3 DNA reads TGTGCCAGCAGCCGCATAGTCACTGAAGCTTTCTTT.

The rearrangement uses TRBV19 and TRBJ2-7; weak D call: TRBD1 (6 bases). V lost 6 bases and J lost 0, with 12 bases in between. Looked up from germline, CDR1 is LNHDA and CDR2 is SQIVND (reference sequence). The CDR3 totals 14 residues. CDR3: CASRSTGSSYEQYF. For the CDR3, the DNA is TGTGCCAGTAGATCGACAGGTAGCTCCTACGAGCAGTACTTC.

The V gene is TRBV5-1, the J gene TRBJ2-1; 12 nucleotides align to TRBD2. V was clipped by 0 bases and J by 7 bases; unmatched bases: 5. CDR3 length: 16 residues. CDR1 and CDR2 from the germline V gene are SGHRS and YFSETQ. The CDR3 is CASSLASGGAPNEQFF. CDR3 coding DNA: TGCGCCAGCAGCTTGGCTAGCGGGGGGGCCCCAAATGAGCAGTTCTTC.

This clone was detected only once. This rearrangement joins TRBV30 to TRBJ2-7; 9 nucleotides align to TRBD1. The CDR3 covers 13 residues. The germline V gene has CDR1 GTSNPN and CDR2 SVGIG (reference sequence). V lost 7 bases, J lost 3 bases, and 7 bases stayed unmatched. The CDR3 loop is CALNRDRDYEQYF. The CDR3 DNA sequence: TGTGCCTTGAACCGGGACAGGGACTACGAGCAGTACTTC.

The chain employs TRBV11-2 and TRBJ2-2, with D possibly being TRBD2 (5 bases). The CDR3 is made up of 16 amino acids. Trimming took 4 bases from V and 0 from J, leaving 12 bases between them. Germline V gene data show CDR1 as SGHAT and CDR2 as FQNNGV. The CDR3 DNA reads TGTGCCAGCAGCTCCCCGGGATACACGAACACCGGGGAGCTGTTTTTT. Amino acid sequence: CASSSPGYTNTGELFF.

This clone was seen a handful of times. The chain is built from TRBV5-6 and TRBJ1-2; no clear D. V lost 1 base and J lost 6, with 7 bases in between. This CDR3 spans 12 amino acids. Germline CDR1 reads SGHDT; CDR2 reads YYEEEE. CDR3 DNA sequence: TGTGCCAGCAGCTTGCGAGGAAATGGCTACACCTTC. This sequence encodes CASSLRGNGYTF.

The chain uses TRBV5-6 and TRBJ1-6; D uncertain. This CDR3 comprises 15 residues. Germline lookup yields CDR1 SGHDT and CDR2 YYEEEE. With 1 base removed from V and 4 bases from J, the gap between germline ends came to 9 bases. Here the CDR3 reads CASSLNLQYNSPLHF. The CDR3, as DNA: TGTGCCAGCAGCTTGAACTTACAGTATAATTCACCCCTCCACTTT. The variable domain in full, completed from reference TRBV5-6 and TRBJ1-6, reads DAGVTQSPTHLIKTRGQQVTLRCSPKSGHDTVSWYQQALGQGPQFIFQYYEEEERQRGNFPDRFSGHQFPNYSSELNVNALLLGDSALYLCASSLNLQYNSPLHFGNGTRLTVT.

The chain carries TRBV7-2 and TRBJ1-3; TRBD1 is a possible D gene (5 bases). V was clipped by 1 base and J by 4 bases, with 11 bases between them. Germline V CDR1 and CDR2: SGHTA, FQGNSA. CDR3 length equals 15 residues. The CDR3 sequence is CASSLGRGGGNTIYF. In DNA, the CDR3 is TGTGCCAGCAGCTTAGGGAGGGGCGGGGGAAACACCATATATTTT.

The chain links TRBV3-1 (or the pseudogene TRBV3-2) to TRBJ1-4, with D unclear. CDR3 length: 15 residues. Germline assignment: CDR1 LGHDT and CDR2 YNNKEL (reference sequence). Trimming stripped 1 base from V and 7 bases from J, with 13 bases between. CDR3 in DNA: TGTGCCAGCAGCCAAGGCGGAGGCATAGGTGAAAAACTGTTTTTT. Amino acids: CASSQGGGIGEKLFF.

The V gene is TRBV19, the J gene TRBJ2-3; 7 bases match TRBD2. The germline gives CDR1 LNHDA, CDR2 SQIVND (reference sequence). This CDR3 is 14 amino acids long. With 6 bases clipped from V and 1 base from J, the junction kept 4 bases outside the gene matches. The CDR3 loop reads CASRQSGGTDTQYF. CDR3 bases: TGTGCCAGTAGACAAAGCGGGGGCACAGATACGCAGTATTTT. The full variable domain, rest sourced from reference TRBV19 and TRBJ2-3, is DGGITQSPKYLFRKEGQNVTLSCEQNLNHDAMYWYRQDPGQGLRLIYYSQIVNDFQKGDIAEGYSVSREKKESFPLTVTSAQKNPTAFYLCASRQSGGTDTQYFGPGTRLTVL.

The V and J genes are TRBV6-5 and TRBJ2-7; the match to TRBD1 covers 8 bases. CDR1 is MNHEY and CDR2 is SVGAGI in the germline V gene. V lost 11 bases and J lost 7; bases outside the gene matches: 16. CDR3 length: 14 residues. As DNA, the CDR3 is TGTGCCTCCGTCGGGGGACAGGATGTTTGGGAGCAGTACTTC. Translated, it gives CASVGGQDVWEQYF.

V usage is TRBV5-1 and J usage is TRBJ2-2; tentatively, D is TRBD2 (5 bases). Germline V lookup: CDR1 SGHRS, CDR2 YFSETQ. The CDR3 is 16 residues long. V dropped 2 bases and J dropped 1 base, with 12 bases sitting between them. The CDR3 region is CASSLEGVLNTGELFF. CDR3 bases: TGCGCCAGCAGCTTAGAGGGAGTCCTGAACACCGGGGAGCTGTTTTTT.

This rearrangement joins TRBV13 to TRBJ1-2; 7 bases map to TRBD1. The length of the CDR3 is 16 residues. With 5 bases clipped from V and 4 bases from J, the junction kept 13 bases outside the gene matches. Germline loops: CDR1 PRHDT, CDR2 FYEKMQ (reference sequence). This CDR3 is CASSPGGKRDSYGYTF. The CDR3 nucleotides are TGTGCCAGCAGCCCGGGGGGGAAACGGGACAGCTATGGCTACACCTTC. Drawing the rest from reference TRBV13 and TRBJ1-2, the complete variable domain is AAGVIQSPRHLIKEKRETATLKCYPIPRHDTVYWYQQGPGQDPQFLISFYEKMQSDKGSIPDRFSAQQFSDYHSELNMSSLELGDSALYFCASSPGGKRDSYGYTFGSGTRLTVV.

This clone was counted a few times. The V call is TRBV6-5, the J call TRBJ1-2; 7 bases map to TRBD1. The CDR3 is 15 amino acids. V was pared by 7 bases and J by 7 bases, with 15 bases of the junction left unmatched. CDR1 and CDR2 (germline): MNHEY, SVGAGI. The CDR3: CASIRRGEGARGYTF. For the CDR3, the DNA is TGTGCCAGCATTCGGAGAGGAGAGGGGGCGCGTGGCTACACCTTC.

The sample holds one count of this clone. Other DNA sequences from this sample encode an identical CDR3 as well. The chain combines TRBV6-5 with TRBJ1-1; D ambiguous. The CDR3 consists of 13 residues. The ends were cut back, 7 bases at V and 1 base at J, with 10 bases in the middle. The germline gives CDR1 MNHEY, CDR2 SVGAGI. The CDR3 sequence is CASTLTGNTEAFF. CDR3 DNA: TGTGCCAGCACCTTGACGGGGAACACTGAAGCTTTCTTT.

V usage is TRBV4-2 and J usage is TRBJ1-3; D is unclear. The CDR3 consists of 13 residues. CDR1 LGHNA and CDR2 YNFKEQ come from the germline V gene. V lost 5 bases, J lost 4 bases, and 9 bases lay in between. The CDR3 sequence is CASSSVRGNTIYF. The CDR3 nucleotides read TGTGCCAGCAGCTCCGTCAGGGGAAACACCATATATTTT.

The chain joins TRBV5-1 to TRBJ2-2, with D possibly matching TRBD1 (6 bases). Germline CDR1 is SGHRS and CDR2 is YFSETQ. The CDR3 sequence is 14 residues long. V lost 7 bases and J lost 1, with 11 bases in between. CDR3 nucleotides: TGCGCCAGCGGACAGATGATGAACACCGGGGAGCTGTTTTTT. This codes for CASGQMMNTGELFF.

This chain joins TRBV19 and TRBJ2-3; D might be TRBD1 (6 bases). The length of the CDR3 is 14 residues. Germline V lookup: CDR1 LNHDA, CDR2 SQIVND (reference sequence). Trimming removed 3 bases at V and 5 bases at J, with 12 bases between. CDR3 sequence reads: CASSIERGLDTQYF. CDR3 nucleotides: TGTGCCAGTAGTATCGAGAGGGGGTTAGATACGCAGTATTTT.

This clone was seen a few times. The chain joins TRBV9 to TRBJ1-1; perhaps TRBD1 as D (5 bases). The CDR3 spans 15 residues. Per the germline V gene, CDR1 is SGDLS and CDR2 is YYNGEE. Trimming took off 0 bases at V and 1 base at J, with 10 bases between the two ends. The CDR3 DNA reads TGTGCCAGCAGCGTAGGGGGCAGCCCGAACACTGAAGCTTTCTTT. Residues: CASSVGGSPNTEAFF.

This chain joins TRBV2 and TRBJ1-2, with 7 bases lining up with TRBD1. In germline, CDR1 is SNHLY, CDR2 FYNNEI. With 0 bases clipped from V and 7 bases from J, the junction kept 2 bases outside the gene matches. This CDR3 spans 13 amino acids. The CDR3 sequence: CASSEAYRGGYTF. CDR3 sequence (DNA): TGTGCCAGCAGTGAAGCTTACAGGGGTGGCTACACCTTC.

The V call is TRBV5-1, the J call TRBJ1-1; 7 bases are a match to TRBD1. The ends lost 1 base at V and 4 bases at J; junction bases unmatched: 1. Germline CDR1 is SGHRS and CDR2 is YFSETQ. The CDR3 has 13 amino acids. Here the CDR3 reads CASSLYRGTEAFF. The CDR3 DNA reads as TGCGCCAGCAGCTTGTACAGGGGCACTGAAGCTTTCTTT.